This T cell receptor (beta chain) was captured by sequencing in a study of T cell repertoires in cytomegalovirus infection. Study summary: CMV epitopes used comprised recently identified HLA-C-restricted ones and well-studied HLA-B-restricted ones. Shared public TCR beta signatures pointed to both CMV infection and a matching HLA type.

After removal of 10 bases from V and 2 bases from J, the junction contained 20 bases not matched to a gene. This CDR3 comprises 18 residues. Germline V gives CDR1 LNHDA, CDR2 SQIVND (reference sequence). Note on this clonotype: Its antigen is still unknown.

TCRdb fed the reads into MiXCR, producing one record per CDR3 protein. Among around 100,000 distinct CDR3 sequences listed, under 35% were seen once. The sequence derives from a human donor in good health (CMV status not recorded). Some clones in this sample may be carry-over from other donors' samples. The chain recombines TRBV19 with TRBJ1-5, with TRBD1 matching over 7 bases. The sequencing used CD8+ T cells from cultured PBMCs, collected from culture after CMV antigen stimulation. DNA of the CDR3: TGTGCCACAAGCTCCGAGGGGGCAGTTTATTTCGGCAATCAGCCCCAGCATTTT. Translating it yields CATSSEGAVYFGNQPQHF.